This TCR beta chain appears in the sequencing data of a study of blood T cell repertoires in COVID-19 (dated by TCRdb to 2019 to 2021). Background on the whole study: Collaborator samples came from the United States, Italy and Spain and covered acute and convalescent phases of COVID-19. The material from the prospective study consisted of cDNA or gDNA derived from T cells, B-cell-depleted T cells, or PBMCs. The dataset comprised deeply sampled blood TCRbeta repertoires from subjects exposed to, actively infected with, or recovered from COVID-19. The repertoires were made available in a free public database intended to serve as a resource for research on the immune response to SARS-CoV-2. Samples were obtained from the ongoing ImmuneRACE study (first 160 participants) and from about 1,300 subjects provided by 6 global collaborators. A de-identified subject ID, COVID-19 status, age in years and sex were almost always included in the sample metadata. HLA class I and class II types, where available, came from metadata supplied by the sample provider rather than from assay-based typing. Summary of the overall study and its limitations: Clinical and demographic metadata were provided uncurated, with the amount varying by source and participant.

The junction shows trimming of 4 bases on V and 7 bases on J, and the gene matches do not reach 8 bases of it. Looking up the germline V gene yields CDR1 SNHLY and CDR2 FYNNEI. From cysteine to phenylalanine, the CDR3 is 14 amino acids long. The retained sequence is limited to the CDR3, 42 bases, with the frame set at the first base. The collaborating institutions used their own protocols to collect whole blood in K2EDTA tubes. Collaborator samples were shipped for TCRbeta analysis as frozen whole blood, isolated PBMCs, or DNA extracted from either sample type. This clone was counted a few times. No cognate antigen has been identified for it. No base quality information exists; no much larger clone differs at one position. The immunoSEQ Assay, a bias-controlled multiplex PCR, was used to amplify TCRbeta CDR3 regions from genomic DNA. For the original study's pipeline: The number of nucleated cells in each sample was estimated by amplification of reference gene primers within the assay. To quantify the absolute abundance of each unique TCRbeta CDR3 rearrangement, sequence reads were collapsed and filtered. For each sample, productive Simpson clonality was calculated as the square root of Simpson's diversity index across productive rearrangements. TCRdb re-hosts the immuneACCESS table, in-frame sequences only. Its copies lack some clones; in the studies checked, an unresolved V gene accounts for under half of them, and the cause for the rest is not known. Clone size and the V and J calls come from that table; the DNA yielded D and trimming. The sample has some 38,000 clones on record, 91% of them singletons. The ten biggest clones cover about 15% of the sample.

This TCR came from a woman between 25 and 40 years old in a cohort sampled during active COVID-19. Input material: peripheral blood. The V and J segments used are TRBV2 and TRBJ2-7; TRBD2 lines up with 9 middle nucleotides. The CDR3 protein sequence reads: CASSVSGSGWEQYF. The DNA sequence is as follows: TGTGCCAGCAGTGTTAGCGGGAGTGGATGGGAGCAGTACTTC.